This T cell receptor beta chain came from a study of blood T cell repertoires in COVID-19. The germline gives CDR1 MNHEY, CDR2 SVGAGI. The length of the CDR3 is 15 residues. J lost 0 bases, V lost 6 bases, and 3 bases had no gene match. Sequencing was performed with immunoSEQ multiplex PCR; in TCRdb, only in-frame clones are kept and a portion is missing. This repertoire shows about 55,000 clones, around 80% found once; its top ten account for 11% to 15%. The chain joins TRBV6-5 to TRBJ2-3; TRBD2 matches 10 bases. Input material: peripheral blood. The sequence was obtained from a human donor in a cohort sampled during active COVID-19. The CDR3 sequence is CASSPLAGSTDTQYF. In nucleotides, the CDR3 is TGTGCCAGCAGCCCACTAGCGGGGAGCACAGATACGCAGTATTTT.